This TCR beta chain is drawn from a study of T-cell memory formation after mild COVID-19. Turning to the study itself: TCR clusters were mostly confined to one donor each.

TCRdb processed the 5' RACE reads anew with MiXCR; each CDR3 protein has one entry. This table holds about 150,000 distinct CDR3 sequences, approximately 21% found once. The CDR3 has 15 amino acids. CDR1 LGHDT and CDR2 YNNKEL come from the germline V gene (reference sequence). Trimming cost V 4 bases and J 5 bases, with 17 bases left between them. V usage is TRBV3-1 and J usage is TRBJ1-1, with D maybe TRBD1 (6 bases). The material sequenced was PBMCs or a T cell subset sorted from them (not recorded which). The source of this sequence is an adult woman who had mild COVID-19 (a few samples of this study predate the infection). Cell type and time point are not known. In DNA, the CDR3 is TGTGCCAGCAGCCCCCTAGGGGGTGGAGAAACTGAAGCTTTCTTT. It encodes CASSPLGGGETEAFF.